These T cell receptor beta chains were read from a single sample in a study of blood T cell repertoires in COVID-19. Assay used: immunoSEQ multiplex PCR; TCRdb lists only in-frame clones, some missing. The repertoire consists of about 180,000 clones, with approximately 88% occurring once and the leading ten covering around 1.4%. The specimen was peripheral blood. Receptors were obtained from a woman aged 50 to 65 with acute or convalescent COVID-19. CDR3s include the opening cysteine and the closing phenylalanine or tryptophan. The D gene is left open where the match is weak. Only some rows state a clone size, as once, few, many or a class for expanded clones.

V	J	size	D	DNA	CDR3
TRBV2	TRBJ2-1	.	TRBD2	TGTGCCAGCAGTGAACTAGCGGGTTCATACAATGAGCAGTTCTTC	CASSELAGSYNEQFF
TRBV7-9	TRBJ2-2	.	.	TGTGCCAGCAGCCTAAGGGGTGGCACCGGGGAGCTGTTTTTT	CASSLRGGTGELFF
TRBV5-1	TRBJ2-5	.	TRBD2	TGCGCCAGCAGCTACACCGGGACTAGCGGACAAGAGACCCAGTACTTC	CASSYTGTSGQETQYF
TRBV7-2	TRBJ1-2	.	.	TGTGCCAGCAGCCCCTCCGACAGTTTCTATGGCTACACCTTC	CASSPSDSFYGYTF
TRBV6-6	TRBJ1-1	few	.	TGTGCCAGCAGTTACTACAGGGAAGAAGCTTTCTTT	CASSYYREEAFF
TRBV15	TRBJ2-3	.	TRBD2	TGTGCCACCAGCAGAGGTGGACTAGCGGGGGGGTCGTGGAACACAGATACGCAGTATTTT	CATSRGGLAGGSWNTDTQYF
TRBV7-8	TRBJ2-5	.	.	TGTGCCAGCAGCCCTCGGGAGACCCAGTACTTC	CASSPRETQYF
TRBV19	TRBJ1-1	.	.	TGTGCCAGTAGATTAGGGGACACTGAAGCTTTCTTT	CASRLGDTEAFF
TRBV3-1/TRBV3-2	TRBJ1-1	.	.	TGTGCCAGCAGCCAAGGGACAGCCCCGAACACTGAAGCTTTCTTT	CASSQGTAPNTEAFF
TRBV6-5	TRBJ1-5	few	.	TGTGCCAGCAGTTACGACAGTTCCTATCAGCCCCAGCATTTT	CASSYDSSYQPQHF
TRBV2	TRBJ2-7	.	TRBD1	TGTGCCAGCAGTGGGTATAGGACAGGGGGGTTGGGGCAGTACTTC	CASSGYRTGGLGQYF
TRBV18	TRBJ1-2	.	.	TGTGCCAGCTCACTTAACGGTGGTACAGGGCGAACTCTTTTGCTCTCCGGCTACACCTTC	CASSLNGGTGRTLLLSGYTF
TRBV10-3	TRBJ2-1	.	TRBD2	TGTGCCATCAGTGTCCAAGCGGGAGTCGGCAATGAGCAGTTCTTC	CAISVQAGVGNEQFF